This is a list of T cell receptor beta chains from one sample in a study of metastatic and nonmetastatic thyroid tumors. TCRdb called clones again from the PCR reads with MiXCR. The sample records approximately 86,000 clones, about 12% being singletons. Sequenced material: tumor tissue. The receptor source for this set is a female donor with papillary thyroid cancer or a benign thyroid nodule (not recorded which). Some clones in this sample may be carry-over from other donors' samples. Both conserved end residues are part of each CDR3. The D gene is left open where the match is weak. Only some rows state a clone size, as once, few, many or a class for expanded clones.

abundance	v_gene	j_gene	d_gene	CDR3aa	CDR3nt
many	TRBV20-1	TRBJ2-1	NA	CSARFWDRGNNEQFF	TGCAGTGCTAGATTTTGGGACCGAGGCAACAATGAGCAGTTCTTC
many	TRBV6-2/TRBV6-3	TRBJ2-3	TRBD2	CASSQTSDTQYF	TGTGCCAGCAGCCAGACTAGCGATACGCAGTATTTT
many	TRBV5-1	TRBJ1-6	TRBD1	CASSLFSGQGNSPLHF	TGCGCCAGCAGCTTGTTCTCCGGACAGGGGAATTCACCCCTCCACTTT
many	TRBV20-1	TRBJ1-6	NA	CSATSRGSPLHF	TGCAGTGCTACCTCCCGCGGGTCACCCCTCCACTTT
many	TRBV19	TRBJ2-7	TRBD2	CASSSIAGVSYEQYF	TGTGCCAGTAGTAGTATAGCGGGAGTCTCCTACGAGCAGTACTTC
many	TRBV10-2	TRBJ2-7	NA	CASSVGTLYEQYF	TGCGCCAGCAGCGTAGGGACTCTCTACGAGCAGTACTTC
few	TRBV30	TRBJ1-1	TRBD1	CAWKASLGQGTTEAFF	TGTGCCTGGAAAGCGTCTCTGGGACAGGGAACCACTGAAGCTTTCTTT
many	TRBV7-3	TRBJ2-5	NA	CASSFNPTPLRYTYQETQYF	TGTGCCAGCAGCTTTAACCCGACGCCGTTACGTTACACGTACCAAGAGACCCAGTACTTC
many	TRBV24-1	TRBJ2-3	NA	CATSRGGSDTQYF	TGTGCCACCAGTCGAGGGGGTTCAGATACGCAGTATTTT
many	TRBV30	TRBJ2-3	TRBD2	CAWSVRTSGTDTQYF	TGTGCCTGGAGTGTTAGGACTAGCGGGACAGATACGCAGTATTTT
many	TRBV5-4	TRBJ2-5	TRBD1	CASSLVGTEETQYF	TGTGCCAGCAGCTTGGTCGGGACAGAAGAGACCCAGTACTTC
NA	TRBV20-1	TRBJ2-1	TRBD2	CSARVPSGRFHLNEQFF	TGCAGTGCTAGAGTCCCTAGCGGGAGGTTTCACCTCAATGAGCAGTTCTTC
many	TRBV9	TRBJ2-5	TRBD2	CASSFLAGGRGQETQYF	TGTGCCAGCAGTTTTCTAGCGGGAGGTAGGGGACAAGAGACCCAGTACTTC
many	TRBV9	TRBJ2-3	NA	CASSVIEGADTQYF	TGTGCCAGCAGCGTAATTGAGGGAGCGGATACGCAGTATTTT
many	TRBV12-3/TRBV12-4	TRBJ2-3	NA	CASRPLSVRTDTQYF	TGTGCCAGCAGGCCCCTCTCTGTCAGGACAGATACGCAGTATTTT
few	TRBV2	TRBJ1-5	NA	CASSRRANQTQHF	TGTGCCAGCAGCCGACGGGCCAATCAGACCCAGCATTTT
few	TRBV12-3/TRBV12-4	TRBJ2-1	NA	CASSLAVRNEQFF	TGTGCCAGCAGTTTAGCGGTGAGGAATGAGCAGTTCTTC
many	TRBV5-1	TRBJ1-1	NA	CASSLGPQGGGTEAFF	TGCGCCAGCAGCTTAGGTCCACAGGGAGGGGGCACTGAAGCTTTCTTT
many	TRBV2	TRBJ2-2	NA	CASSDLQGPGELFF	TGTGCCAGCAGTGACCTACAGGGACCCGGGGAGCTGTTTTTT
NA	TRBV4-2	TRBJ2-3	NA	CASSHSRLGGGPDTQYF	TGTGCCAGCAGCCATTCCAGACTAGGAGGGGGCCCAGATACGCAGTATTTT
many	TRBV6-1	TRBJ1-6	TRBD1	CASSIMTGRDSPLHF	TGTGCCAGCAGTATAATGACAGGGCGGGATTCACCCCTCCACTTT
many	TRBV2	TRBJ1-2	NA	CARSGDMNIGYTF	TGTGCCAGGTCGGGGGACATGAACATAGGCTACACCTTC
many	TRBV6-1	TRBJ1-5	NA	CASSEAGTYNQPQHF	TGTGCCAGCAGTGAAGCGGGCACCTACAATCAGCCCCAGCATTTT